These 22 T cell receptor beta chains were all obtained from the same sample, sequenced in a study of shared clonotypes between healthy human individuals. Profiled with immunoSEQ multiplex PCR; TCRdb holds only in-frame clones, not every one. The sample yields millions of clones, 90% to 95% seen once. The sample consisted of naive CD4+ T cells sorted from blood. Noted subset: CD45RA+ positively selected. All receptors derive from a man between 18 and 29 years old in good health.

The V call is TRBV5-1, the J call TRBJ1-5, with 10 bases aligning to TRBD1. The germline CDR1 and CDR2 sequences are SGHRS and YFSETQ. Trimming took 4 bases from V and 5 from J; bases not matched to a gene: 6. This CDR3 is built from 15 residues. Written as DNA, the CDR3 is TGCGCCAGCAGCACCGGGACAGGGGACTATCAGCCCCAGCATTTT. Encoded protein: CASSTGTGDYQPQHF.

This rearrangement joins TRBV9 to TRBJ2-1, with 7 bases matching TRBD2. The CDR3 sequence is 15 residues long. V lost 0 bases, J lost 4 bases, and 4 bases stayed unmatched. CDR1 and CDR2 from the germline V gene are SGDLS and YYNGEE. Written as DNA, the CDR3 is TGTGCCAGCAGCGTAGTTGCGGGGGTATACAATGAGCAGTTCTTC. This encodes CASSVVAGVYNEQFF.

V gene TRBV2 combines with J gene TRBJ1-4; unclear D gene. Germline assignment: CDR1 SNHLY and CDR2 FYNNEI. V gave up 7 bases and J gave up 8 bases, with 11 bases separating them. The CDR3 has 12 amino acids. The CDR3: CASISSREKLFF. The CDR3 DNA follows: TGTGCCAGCATATCGTCTAGGGAAAAACTGTTTTTT. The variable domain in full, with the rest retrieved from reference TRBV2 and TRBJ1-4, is EPEVTQTPSHQVTQMGQEVILRCVPISNHLYFYWYRQILGQKVEFLVSFYNNEISEKSEIFDDQFSVERPDGSNFTLKIRSTKLEDSAMYFCASISSREKLFFGSGTQLSVL.

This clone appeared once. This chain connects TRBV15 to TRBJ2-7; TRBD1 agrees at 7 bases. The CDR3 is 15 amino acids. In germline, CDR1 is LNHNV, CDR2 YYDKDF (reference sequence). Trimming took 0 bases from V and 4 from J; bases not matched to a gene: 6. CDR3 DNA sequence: TGTGCCACCAGCAGAGATGGAAAACAGGGGTACGAGCAGTACTTC. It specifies CATSRDGKQGYEQYF.

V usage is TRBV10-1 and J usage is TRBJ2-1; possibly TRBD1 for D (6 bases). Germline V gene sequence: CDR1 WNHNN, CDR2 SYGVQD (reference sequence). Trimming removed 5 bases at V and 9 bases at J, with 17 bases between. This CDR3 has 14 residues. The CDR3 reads CASSTDRLAVEQFF. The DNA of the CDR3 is TGCGCCAGCAGTACGGACAGACTTGCGGTTGAGCAGTTCTTC.

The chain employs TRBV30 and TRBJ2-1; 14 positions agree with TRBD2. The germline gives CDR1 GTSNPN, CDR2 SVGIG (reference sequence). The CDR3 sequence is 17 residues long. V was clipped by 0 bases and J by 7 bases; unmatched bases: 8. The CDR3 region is CAWSVRTSGGYRNEQFF. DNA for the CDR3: TGTGCCTGGAGTGTACGGACTAGCGGGGGGTATCGGAATGAGCAGTTCTTC.

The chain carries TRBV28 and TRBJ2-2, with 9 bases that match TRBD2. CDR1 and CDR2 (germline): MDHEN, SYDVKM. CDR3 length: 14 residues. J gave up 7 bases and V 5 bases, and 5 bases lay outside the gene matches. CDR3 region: CASSGASGDGELFF. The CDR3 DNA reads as TGTGCCAGCAGTGGAGCTAGCGGGGACGGGGAGCTGTTTTTT.

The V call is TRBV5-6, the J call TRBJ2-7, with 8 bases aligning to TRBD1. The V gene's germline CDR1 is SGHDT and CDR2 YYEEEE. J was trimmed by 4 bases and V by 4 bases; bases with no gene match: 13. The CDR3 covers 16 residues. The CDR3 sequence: CASSALGQGAGYEQYF. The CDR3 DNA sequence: TGTGCCAGCAGCGCGTTAGGGCAGGGGGCAGGATACGAGCAGTACTTC.

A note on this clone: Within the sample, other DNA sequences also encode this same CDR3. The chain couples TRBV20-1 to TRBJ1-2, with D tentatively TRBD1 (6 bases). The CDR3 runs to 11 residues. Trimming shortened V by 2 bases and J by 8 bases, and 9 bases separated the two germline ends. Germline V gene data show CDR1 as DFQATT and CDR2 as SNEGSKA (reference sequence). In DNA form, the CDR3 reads TGCAGTGCTAGAACAGGGTACGGCTACACCTTC. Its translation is CSARTGYGYTF.

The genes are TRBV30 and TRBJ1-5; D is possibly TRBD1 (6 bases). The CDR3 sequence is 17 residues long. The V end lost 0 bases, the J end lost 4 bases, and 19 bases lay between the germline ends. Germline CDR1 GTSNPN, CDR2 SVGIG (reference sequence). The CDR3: CAWSVQYEQGWNQPQHF. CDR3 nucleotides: TGTGCCTGGAGTGTACAGTATGAACAGGGTTGGAATCAGCCCCAGCATTTT.

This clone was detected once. CDR3 sequence (DNA): TGTGCCAGCTCACCAATGGGGAGGGGTGAGCAGTTCTTC. Translated: CASSPMGRGEQFF. This chain connects TRBV18 to TRBJ2-1; the match to TRBD2 covers 7 bases. CDR1 and CDR2 (germline): KGHSH, LQKENI. The V gene end was trimmed by 2 bases and the J gene end by 9 bases; junction bases not matched to a gene: 4. The CDR3 sequence is 13 residues long. The full variable domain, with the rest looked up from reference TRBV18 and TRBJ2-1, is NAGVMQNPRHLVRRRGQEARLRCSPMKGHSHVYWYRQLPEEGLKFMVYLQKENIIDESGMPKERFSAEFPKEGPSILRIQQVVRGDSAAYFCASSPMGRGEQFFGPGTRLTVL.

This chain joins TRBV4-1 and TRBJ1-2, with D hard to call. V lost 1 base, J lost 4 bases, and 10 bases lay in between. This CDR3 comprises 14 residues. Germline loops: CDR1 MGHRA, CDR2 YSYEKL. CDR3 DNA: TGCGCCAGCAGCCAAGGCGGCGGCCTCTATGGCTACACCTTC. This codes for CASSQGGGLYGYTF.

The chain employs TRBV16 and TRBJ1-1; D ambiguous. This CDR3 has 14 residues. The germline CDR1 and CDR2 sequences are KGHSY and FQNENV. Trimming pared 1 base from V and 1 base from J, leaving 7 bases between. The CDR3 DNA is TGTGCCAGCAGCCAATACCGGGGGAACACTGAAGCTTTCTTT. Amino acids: CASSQYRGNTEAFF.

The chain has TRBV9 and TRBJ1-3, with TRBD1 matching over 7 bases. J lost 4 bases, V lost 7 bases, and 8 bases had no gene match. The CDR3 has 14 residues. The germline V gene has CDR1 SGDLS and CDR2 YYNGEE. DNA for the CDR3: TGTGCCAGCGACCCTTTGGGACAGGGAAACACCATATATTTT. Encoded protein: CASDPLGQGNTIYF.

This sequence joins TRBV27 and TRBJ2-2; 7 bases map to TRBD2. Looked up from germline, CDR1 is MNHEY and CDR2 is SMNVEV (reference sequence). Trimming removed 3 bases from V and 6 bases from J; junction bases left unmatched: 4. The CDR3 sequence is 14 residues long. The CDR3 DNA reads TGTGCCAGCAGTTTTACTAGCGTGGCCGGGGAGCTGTTTTTT. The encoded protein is CASSFTSVAGELFF.

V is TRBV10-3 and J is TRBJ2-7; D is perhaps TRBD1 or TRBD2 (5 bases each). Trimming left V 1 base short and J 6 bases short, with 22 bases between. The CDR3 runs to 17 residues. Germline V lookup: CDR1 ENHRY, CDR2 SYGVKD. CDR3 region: CAISEFEPGQSGGEQYF. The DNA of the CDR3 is TGTGCCATCAGTGAGTTCGAGCCAGGACAAAGCGGCGGCGAGCAGTACTTC.

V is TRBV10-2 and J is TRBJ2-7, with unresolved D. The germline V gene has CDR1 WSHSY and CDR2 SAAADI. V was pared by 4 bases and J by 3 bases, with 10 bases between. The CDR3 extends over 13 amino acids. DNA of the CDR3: TGCGCCAGCAGTGTGGGCAGAGGCTACGAGCAGTACTTC. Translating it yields CASSVGRGYEQYF.

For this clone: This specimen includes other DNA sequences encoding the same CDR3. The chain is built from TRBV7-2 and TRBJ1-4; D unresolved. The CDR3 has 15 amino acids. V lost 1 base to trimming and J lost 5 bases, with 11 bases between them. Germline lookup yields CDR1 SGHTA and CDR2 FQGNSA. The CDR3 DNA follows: TGTGCCAGCAGCTTAGGAGGTTTGTCGAATGAAAAACTGTTTTTT. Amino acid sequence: CASSLGGLSNEKLFF.

CDR3 sequence reads: CSVVARQGNYGYTF. The CDR3 nucleotides read TGCAGCGTTGTCGCAAGACAGGGGAACTATGGCTACACCTTC. This chain joins TRBV29-1 and TRBJ1-2; the match to TRBD1 covers 8 bases. This CDR3 comprises 14 residues. The J segment lost 2 bases and the V segment lost 4 bases, leaving 6 bases of the junction unmatched. Germline V gene sequence: CDR1 SQVTM, CDR2 ANQGSEA.

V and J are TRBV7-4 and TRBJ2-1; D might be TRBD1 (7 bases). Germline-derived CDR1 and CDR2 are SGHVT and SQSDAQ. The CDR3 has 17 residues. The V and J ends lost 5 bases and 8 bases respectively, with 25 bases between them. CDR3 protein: CASSPRGGTDRSDEQFF. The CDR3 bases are TGTGCCAGCAGCCCCCGAGGGGGGACGGACAGGAGCGATGAGCAGTTCTTC.

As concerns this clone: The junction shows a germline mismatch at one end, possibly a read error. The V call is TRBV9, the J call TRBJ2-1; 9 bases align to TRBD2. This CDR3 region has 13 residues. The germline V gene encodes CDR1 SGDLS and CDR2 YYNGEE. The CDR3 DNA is TGTGCCAGTAGCGGGGGTGTTTACAATGAGCAGTTCTTC. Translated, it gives CASSGGVYNEQFF.

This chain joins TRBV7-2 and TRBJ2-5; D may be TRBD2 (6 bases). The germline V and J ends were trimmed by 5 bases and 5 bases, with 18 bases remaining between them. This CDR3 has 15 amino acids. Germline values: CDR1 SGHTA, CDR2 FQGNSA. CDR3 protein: CASSLMGGARETQYF. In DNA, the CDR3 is TGTGCCAGCAGCCTCATGGGCGGGGCCCGGGAGACCCAGTACTTC.